One sample yielded the 32 T cell receptor beta chains listed below, sequenced in a study of blood T cell repertoires in COVID-19. Assay: immunoSEQ multiplex PCR; the TCRdb copy retains only in-frame clones and omits some. This sample has under 250,000 clones, with about four fifths found just once. Sequencing input: peripheral blood. These receptors were taken from a woman between 18 and 29 years old with acute or convalescent COVID-19.

The gene calls are TRBV18 and TRBJ1-5; perhaps TRBD1 as D (6 bases). This CDR3 is built from 16 residues. From germline, CDR1 is KGHSH and CDR2 LQKENI. V was cut by 0 bases and J by 2 bases, with 11 bases left in between. Written as DNA, the CDR3 is TGTGCCAGCTCACCACCGGGGGCTGTAGGCAATCAGCCCCAGCATTTT. Translated: CASSPPGAVGNQPQHF. The entire variable domain, with the rest obtained from reference TRBV18 and TRBJ1-5, is as follows: NAGVMQNPRHLVRRRGQEARLRCSPMKGHSHVYWYRQLPEEGLKFMVYLQKENIIDESGMPKERFSAEFPKEGPSILRIQQVVRGDSAAYFCASSPPGAVGNQPQHFGDGTRLSIL.

The genes are TRBV7-8 and TRBJ2-5; D possibly corresponds to TRBD2 (6 bases). The CDR3 is made up of 15 amino acids. CDR1 SGHVS and CDR2 FQNEAQ come from the germline V gene. V gave up 5 bases and J gave up 7 bases, with 20 bases separating them. CDR3: CASSGRDDPLGTQYF. CDR3 sequence (DNA): TGTGCCAGCAGCGGGCGGGACGATCCGTTGGGGACCCAGTACTTC.

The gene calls are TRBV5-1 and TRBJ2-1; tentative D call: TRBD1 (6 bases). The CDR3 loop spans 14 amino acids. With 4 bases removed from V and 8 bases from J, the gap between germline ends came to 16 bases. Looked up from germline, CDR1 is SGHRS and CDR2 is YFSETQ. Here the CDR3 DNA reads TGCGCCAGCAGCAAATACAGGGAGTGGGATGAGCAGTTCTTC. Protein sequence: CASSKYREWDEQFF.

The gene calls are TRBV19 and TRBJ2-2; the match to TRBD1 covers 7 bases. The CDR3 extends over 15 amino acids. Germline V lookup: CDR1 LNHDA, CDR2 SQIVND (reference sequence). The V gene end was trimmed by 6 bases and the J gene end by 2 bases; junction bases not matched to a gene: 6. This CDR3 reads CASSYRGPNTGELFF. The CDR3 coding sequence is TGTGCCAGTAGCTACAGGGGACCCAACACCGGGGAGCTGTTTTTT.

In nucleotides, the CDR3 is TGTGCCAGTAGCCGGGACAGGGGCAATTCACCCCTCCACTTT. Translation gives CASSRDRGNSPLHF. This chain joins TRBV19 and TRBJ1-6, with 10 bases matching TRBD1. This CDR3 has 14 amino acids. V was pared by 6 bases and J by 7 bases, with 3 bases of the junction left unmatched. Germline lookup yields CDR1 LNHDA and CDR2 SQIVND (reference sequence).

The chain is built from TRBV2 and TRBJ1-6; 7 bases line up with TRBD1. Germline V lookup: CDR1 SNHLY, CDR2 FYNNEI. The V and J ends lost 6 bases and 10 bases, in that order; junction bases with no gene match: 9. There are 14 residues in the CDR3. The CDR3 protein is CASSPQGTASPLHF. CDR3 coding DNA: TGTGCCAGCAGCCCACAGGGGACGGCATCACCCCTCCACTTT.

The V gene is TRBV5-6, the J gene TRBJ2-7; no definite D call. The V gene lost 1 base and the J gene lost 9 bases, with 20 bases spanning the gap. The CDR3 loop spans 15 amino acids. Per the germline V gene, CDR1 is SGHDT and CDR2 is YYEEEE. This CDR3 is CASSLLFSTSLGQYF. The CDR3 region has the DNA TGTGCCAGCAGCTTGTTGTTCTCTACCTCCCTCGGGCAGTACTTC.

This clone was counted once. CDR3 amino acids: CASSRLIGTDTDTQYF. The CDR3 DNA is TGTGCCAGTAGTCGACTTATAGGGACAGACACAGATACGCAGTATTTT. The V call is TRBV19, the J call TRBJ2-3, with TRBD1 matching over 7 bases. The CDR3 contains 16 residues. Germline lookup yields CDR1 LNHDA and CDR2 SQIVND (reference sequence). V gave up 5 bases and J gave up 2 bases; unmatched junction bases: 10.

The chain recombines TRBV6-5 with TRBJ2-5; 9 nucleotides agree with TRBD1. Unmatched junction bases numbered 10, after V lost 7 bases and J lost 4 bases. This CDR3 has 15 residues. CDR1 is MNHEY and CDR2 is SVGAGI in the germline V gene. This CDR3 reads CASMRGQGGRETQYF. DNA of the CDR3: TGTGCCAGCATGAGGGGACAGGGTGGAAGAGAGACCCAGTACTTC.

A single count supports this clone. The genes are TRBV7-2 and TRBJ1-1, with 7 nucleotides matching TRBD1. This CDR3 has 14 amino acids. From germline, CDR1 is SGHTA and CDR2 FQGNSA. V lost 8 bases, J lost 3 bases, and 9 bases stayed unmatched. The CDR3 coding sequence is TGTGCCAGCGGTCTAACAGGGGCGGACACTGAAGCTTTCTTT. As protein: CASGLTGADTEAFF.

The V call is TRBV4-2, the J call TRBJ2-1; maybe TRBD2 (6 bases). This CDR3 has 17 residues. Trimming left V 7 bases short and J 0 bases short, with 19 bases between. From germline, CDR1 is LGHNA and CDR2 YNFKEQ. The CDR3 is CASTPFAGGSSYNEQFF. The CDR3 DNA reads as TGTGCCAGCACCCCCTTCGCTGGGGGGAGCTCCTACAATGAGCAGTTCTTC.

This sequence joins TRBV7-2 and TRBJ1-5, with 7 bases matching TRBD1. This CDR3 spans 13 amino acids. CDR1 and CDR2 (germline): SGHTA, FQGNSA. The trim removed 8 bases at V and 2 bases at J, leaving 3 bases unmatched. Written as DNA, the CDR3 is TGTGCCAGCGGCGGACAGGGCAATCAGCCCCAGCATTTT. Translated, it gives CASGGQGNQPQHF.

This chain joins TRBV7-8 and TRBJ1-4, with 8 bases matching TRBD1. Germline CDR1 and CDR2: SGHVS and FQNEAQ. The junction had 6 bases not matched to a gene; V was cut back by 5 bases and J by 1 base. This CDR3 spans 16 amino acids. The CDR3 DNA follows: TGTGCCAGCAGCCCGGACAGGGTGGGAACTAATGAAAAACTGTTTTTT. As protein: CASSPDRVGTNEKLFF.

This clone is a singleton in its sample. CDR3 residues: CASSTPQTGNSPLHF. CDR3 bases: TGTGCCAGCAGTACCCCACAGACAGGAAATTCACCCCTCCACTTT. The chain employs TRBV28 and TRBJ1-6, with a tentative D call TRBD1 (6 bases). V was cut by 5 bases and J by 7 bases, with 15 bases left in between. CDR3 length: 15 residues. In germline, CDR1 is MDHEN, CDR2 SYDVKM.

V and J are TRBV5-8 and TRBJ1-3, with D possibly matching TRBD1 (5 bases). The CDR3 loop spans 16 amino acids. CDR1 and CDR2 from the germline V gene are SGHTS and YDEGEE. With 1 base removed from V and 0 bases from J, the gap between germline ends came to 11 bases. CDR3 in amino acids: CASSLWGSPSGNTIYF. CDR3 bases: TGTGCCAGCAGCTTGTGGGGCAGCCCCTCTGGAAACACCATATATTTT.

In this sample, this clone turned up a few times. The chain employs TRBV6-7 and TRBJ1-2, with TRBD1 matching over 7 bases. TRBV6-7 is labeled an ORF, and its function is uncertain. The CDR3 is 18 residues long. J lost 4 bases, V lost 0 bases, and 14 bases had no gene match. In nucleotides, the CDR3 is TGTGCCAGCAGTTACTCGAAAGGCTCAACAGGGGTTATCTATGGCTACACCTTC. It encodes CASSYSKGSTGVIYGYTF.

Note on this clone: At one end the junction does not follow the germline gene, possibly because of a read error. V usage is TRBV7-2 and J usage is TRBJ2-7; TRBD2 matches 10 bases. Germline V gene data show CDR1 as SGHTA and CDR2 as FQGNSA. CDR3 length: 14 amino acids. CDR3 sequence (DNA): TGTGCCAGCAGCCTAGCGGGAGCTACCCACGAGCAGTACTTC. Translated: CASSLAGATHEQYF.

The CDR3 sequence: CASSPYSPTIGGNNEQFF. The DNA of the CDR3 is TGTGCCAGCAGCCCCTACAGCCCCACTATCGGAGGAAACAATGAGCAGTTCTTC. The genes are TRBV7-9 and TRBJ2-1, with D perhaps matching TRBD2 (5 bases). The CDR3 is made up of 18 amino acids. Trimming pared 5 bases from V and 5 bases from J, leaving 25 bases between. CDR1 is SEHNR and CDR2 is FQNEAQ in the germline V gene (reference sequence). The whole variable domain, remainder taken from reference TRBV7-9 and TRBJ2-1, is DTGVSQNPRHKITKRGQNVTFRCDPISEHNRLYWYRQTLGQGPEFLTYFQNEAQLEKSRLLSDRFSAERPKGSFSTLEIQRTEQGDSAMYLCASSPYSPTIGGNNEQFFGPGTRLTVL.

The V gene is TRBV6-6, the J gene TRBJ1-3; TRBD1 matches 9 bases. The CDR3 runs to 16 residues. The germline CDR1 and CDR2 sequences are MNHNY and SVGAGI (reference sequence). Trimming cost V 4 bases and J 0 bases; bases outside gene matches: 4. As DNA, the CDR3 is TGTGCCAGCAGTTCCGGGACAGGGAGCTCTGGAAACACCATATATTTT. Translation gives CASSSGTGSSGNTIYF.

This chain uses TRBV29-1 with TRBJ1-5; TRBD1 aligns across 9 bases. The CDR3 runs to 13 residues. After removal of 0 bases from V and 10 bases from J, the junction contained 4 bases not matched to a gene. Germline-derived CDR1 and CDR2 are SQVTM and ANQGSEA. The CDR3 here is CSVEEPTGGPQHF. The CDR3 bases are TGCAGCGTTGAAGAGCCGACAGGGGGTCCCCAGCATTTT. Using reference TRBV29-1 and TRBJ1-5 for the parts outside the CDR3, the full variable domain is SAVISQKPSRDICQRGTSLTIQCQVDSQVTMMFWYRQQPGQSLTLIATANQGSEATYESGFVIDKFPISRPNLTFSTLTVSNMSPEDSSIYLCSVEEPTGGPQHFGDGTRLSIL.

The gene calls are TRBV18 and TRBJ2-5, with D maybe TRBD2 (6 bases). The CDR3 loop spans 13 amino acids. Trimming removed 4 bases at V and 5 bases at J, with 11 bases between. Germline V lookup: CDR1 KGHSH, CDR2 LQKENI. Here the CDR3 reads CASSLGRGETQYF. The CDR3 region has the DNA TGTGCCAGCTCACTGGGCCGGGGGGAGACCCAGTACTTC.

DNA of the CDR3: TGCAGCGTTGAATCGGGTGATGAGCAGTTCTTC. This gives the protein CSVESGDEQFF. The J gene is TRBJ2-1, the V gene TRBV29-1; D not resolved. Per the germline V gene, CDR1 is SQVTM and CDR2 is ANQGSEA. Trimming left V 2 bases short and J 8 bases short, with 7 bases between. The CDR3 runs to 11 residues.

This clone was detected only once. The rearrangement joins TRBV7-2 to TRBJ1-2; 10 bases map to TRBD1. In germline, CDR1 is SGHTA, CDR2 FQGNSA. The CDR3 is made up of 16 amino acids. The J segment lost 4 bases and the V segment lost 1 base, leaving 6 bases of the junction unmatched. The CDR3 sequence: CASSLVGTGEGYGYTF. CDR3 DNA: TGTGCCAGCAGCTTAGTCGGGACAGGGGAAGGCTATGGCTACACCTTC.

The V and J genes are TRBV3-1 (or the pseudogene TRBV3-2) and TRBJ2-5, with 9 nucleotides matching TRBD2. The V and J ends lost 2 bases and 1 base, in that order; junction bases with no gene match: 5. Germline V CDR1 and CDR2: LGHDT, YNNKEL (reference sequence). The CDR3 loop spans 16 amino acids. The CDR3 region has the DNA TGTGCCAGCAGCCAAAGTGCGGGAGGGCCCCAAGAGACCCAGTACTTC. This gives the protein CASSQSAGGPQETQYF.

This rearrangement joins TRBV30 to TRBJ2-5, with D perhaps matching TRBD1 (5 bases). V gave up 0 bases and J gave up 3 bases, with 8 bases separating them. This CDR3 comprises 13 residues. Germline CDR1 and CDR2: GTSNPN and SVGIG (reference sequence). Here the CDR3 reads CAWSVAGKETQYF. CDR3 DNA: TGTGCCTGGAGTGTAGCAGGGAAAGAGACCCAGTACTTC.

The rearrangement links TRBV6-5 to TRBJ1-2; D is undetermined. The CDR3 has 15 residues. The V gene lost 2 bases and the J gene lost 0 bases, with 10 bases spanning the gap. CDR1 and CDR2 (germline): MNHEY, SVGAGI. CDR3 in amino acids: CASSYHEGANYGYTF. CDR3 DNA sequence: TGTGCCAGCAGTTACCATGAGGGTGCTAACTATGGCTACACCTTC.

V gene TRBV15 combines with J gene TRBJ1-1; TRBD1 aligns across 9 bases. J was trimmed by 2 bases and V by 2 bases; bases with no gene match: 6. From germline, CDR1 is LNHNV and CDR2 YYDKDF (reference sequence). This CDR3 spans 16 amino acids. Here the CDR3 reads CATSRSWTGENTEAFF. CDR3 nucleotide sequence: TGTGCCACCAGCAGATCGTGGACAGGGGAAAACACTGAAGCTTTCTTT.

The chain is built from TRBV29-1 and TRBJ2-7, with D possibly being TRBD1 (5 bases). The CDR3 is 12 residues long. The germline V gene has CDR1 SQVTM and CDR2 ANQGSEA. V was clipped by 4 bases and J by 2 bases, with 9 bases between them. CDR3 coding DNA: TGCAGCGTTGGACAGACAGCCTACGAGCAGTACTTC. This encodes CSVGQTAYEQYF.

The V and J genes are TRBV30 and TRBJ1-5; perhaps TRBD1 as D (5 bases). Between the trimmed V and J ends, which lost 2 bases and 5 bases, there was a span of 10 bases. This CDR3 comprises 13 residues. Germline CDR1 is GTSNPN and CDR2 is SVGIG (reference sequence). CDR3 protein: CAWSRRDYQPQHF. The CDR3 DNA follows: TGTGCCTGGAGTCGGAGGGACTATCAGCCCCAGCATTTT. Variable domain in full (rest from reference TRBV30 and TRBJ1-5): SQTIHQWPATLVQPVGSPLSLECTVEGTSNPNLYWYRQAAGRGLQLLFYSVGIGQISSEVPQNLSASRPQDRQFILSSKKLLLSDSGFYLCAWSRRDYQPQHFGDGTRLSIL.

In nucleotides, the CDR3 is TGCGCCAGCAGAAAGCAGGGGACGGTGTACAATGAGCAGTTCTTC. Amino acid sequence: CASRKQGTVYNEQFF. The chain couples TRBV5-1 to TRBJ2-1, with a weak D call TRBD1 (6 bases). Germline V CDR1 and CDR2: SGHRS, YFSETQ. The CDR3 loop spans 15 amino acids. V shed 5 bases and J shed 4 bases, with 16 bases lying between them.

This chain links TRBV4-1 with TRBJ2-7, with D possibly being TRBD1 (5 bases). V was clipped by 4 bases and J by 2 bases, with 15 bases between them. Germline V gene sequence: CDR1 MGHRA, CDR2 YSYEKL. The CDR3 length is 15 residues. CDR3 nucleotides: TGCGCCAGCAGCCCAAATTGGGTGACAGCCTACGAGCAGTACTTC. This translates into CASSPNWVTAYEQYF.

The chain has TRBV3-1 (or the pseudogene TRBV3-2) and TRBJ2-2; TRBD1 matches at 8 bases. J was trimmed by 3 bases and V by 5 bases; bases with no gene match: 11. The CDR3 covers 17 residues. The germline gives CDR1 LGHDT, CDR2 YNNKEL (reference sequence). The CDR3 reads CASSYPPGGADTGELFF. The CDR3 nucleotides read TGTGCCAGCAGCTACCCGCCAGGGGGCGCGGACACCGGGGAGCTGTTTTTT.